This T cell receptor beta chain was retrieved from a study of shared clonotypes between healthy human individuals. Findings and limits, study-wide: Sampling used blood alone; tissue repertoires probably differ. Expectations were that clonotype sharing among donors would be affected by sequencing depth.

This CDR3 is 15 amino acids long. Per the germline V gene, CDR1 is SGHTA and CDR2 is FQGNSA. Remarks on this clone: Its antigen is not known.

Using immunoSEQ multiplex PCR, the repertoire was profiled, and TCRdb retains in-frame clones only, with some absent. The sample includes a few hundred thousand clones, roughly 91% seen only once; the top ten take around 15%. The chain uses TRBV7-2 and TRBJ2-5; a weak D match, TRBD2 (6 bases). Near its end, the DNA agrees better with TRBJ2-7, so the J call may be wrong. The material sequenced was memory CD8+ T cells sorted from blood. Subset in this sample: CD45RO+ cells pooled with CCR7-negative TemRA cells. The clonotype originates from a man aged 18 to 29 in good health. CDR3 region: CASSDSGTVSYEQYF. The CDR3 DNA is TGTGCCAGCAGCGACTCCGGGACTGTGTCCTACGAGCAGTACTTC.